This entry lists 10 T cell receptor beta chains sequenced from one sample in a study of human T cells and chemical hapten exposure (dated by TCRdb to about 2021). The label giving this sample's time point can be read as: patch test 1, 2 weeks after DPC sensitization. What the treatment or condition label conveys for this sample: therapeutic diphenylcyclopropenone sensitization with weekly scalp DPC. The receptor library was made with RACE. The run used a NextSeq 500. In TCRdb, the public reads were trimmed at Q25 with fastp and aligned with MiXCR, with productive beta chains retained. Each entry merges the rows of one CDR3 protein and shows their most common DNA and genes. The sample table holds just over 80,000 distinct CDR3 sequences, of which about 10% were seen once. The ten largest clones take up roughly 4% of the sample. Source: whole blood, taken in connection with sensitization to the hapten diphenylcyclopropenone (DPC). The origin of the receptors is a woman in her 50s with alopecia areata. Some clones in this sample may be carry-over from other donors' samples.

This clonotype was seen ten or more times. In nucleotides, the CDR3 is TGCAGTGCTAGGGGTTATAATGAAAAACTGTTTTTT. It yields the protein CSARGYNEKLFF. The V call is TRBV20-1, the J call TRBJ1-4; D is uncertain. Trimming stripped 3 bases from V and 4 bases from J, with 6 bases between. Germline V gives CDR1 DFQATT, CDR2 SNEGSKA (reference sequence). CDR3 length: 12 residues.

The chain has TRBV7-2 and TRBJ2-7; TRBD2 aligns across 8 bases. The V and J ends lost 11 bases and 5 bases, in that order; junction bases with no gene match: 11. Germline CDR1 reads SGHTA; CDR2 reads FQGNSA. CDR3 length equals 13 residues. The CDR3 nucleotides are TGTGCCTGTTCCGGGGGGGTTCGTCACGAGCAGTACTTC. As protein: CACSGGVRHEQYF.

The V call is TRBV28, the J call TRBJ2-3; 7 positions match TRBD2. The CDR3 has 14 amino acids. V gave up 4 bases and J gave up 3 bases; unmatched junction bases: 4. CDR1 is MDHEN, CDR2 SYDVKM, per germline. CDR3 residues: CASSWGAGTDTQYF. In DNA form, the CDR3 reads TGTGCCAGCAGTTGGGGAGCGGGGACAGATACGCAGTATTTT. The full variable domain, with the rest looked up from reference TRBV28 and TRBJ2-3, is DVKVTQSSRYLVKRTGEKVFLECVQDMDHENMFWYRQDPGLGLRLIYFSYDVKMKEKGDIPEGYSVSREKKERFSLILESASTNQTSMYLCASSWGAGTDTQYFGPGTRLTVL.

CDR3 amino acids: CASSFWGGSYNEQFF. The CDR3 DNA reads as TGTGCCAGCAGCTTCTGGGGGGGATCCTACAATGAGCAGTTCTTC. This rearrangement joins TRBV7-2 to TRBJ2-1; 7 bases are shared with TRBD2. Germline values: CDR1 SGHTA, CDR2 FQGNSA. The CDR3 contains 15 residues. Losses at the gene ends were 3 bases for V and 1 base for J; bases not matched to a gene: 3. Supplemented by reference TRBV7-2 and TRBJ2-1, the full variable domain reads GAGVSQSPSNKVTEKGKDVELRCDPISGHTALYWYRQSLGQGLEFLIYFQGNSAPDKSGLPSDRFSAERTGGSVSTLTIQRTQQEDSAVYLCASSFWGGSYNEQFFGPGTRLTVL.

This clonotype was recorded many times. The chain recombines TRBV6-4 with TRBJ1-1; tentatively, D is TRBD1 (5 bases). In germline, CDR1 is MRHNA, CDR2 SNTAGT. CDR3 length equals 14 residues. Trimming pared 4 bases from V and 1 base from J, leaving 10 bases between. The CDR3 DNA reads TGTGCCAGCAGTGCGGGGCGCGGGAACACTGAAGCTTTCTTT. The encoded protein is CASSAGRGNTEAFF.

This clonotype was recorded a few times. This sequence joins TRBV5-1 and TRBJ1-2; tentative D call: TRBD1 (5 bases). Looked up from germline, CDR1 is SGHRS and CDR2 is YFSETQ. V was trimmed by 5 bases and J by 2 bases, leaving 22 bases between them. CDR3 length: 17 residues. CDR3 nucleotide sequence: TGCGCCAGCAGTCCGGGACGGCCAAACTCCGAGAACTATGGCTACACCTTC. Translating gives CASSPGRPNSENYGYTF.

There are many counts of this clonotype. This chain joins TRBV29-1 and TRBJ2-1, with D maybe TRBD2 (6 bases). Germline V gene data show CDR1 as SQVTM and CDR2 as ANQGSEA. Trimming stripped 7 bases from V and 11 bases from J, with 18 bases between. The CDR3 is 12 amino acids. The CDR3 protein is CSGGLGQGKQFF. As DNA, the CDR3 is TGCAGCGGGGGACTGGGCCAAGGGAAGCAGTTCTTC.

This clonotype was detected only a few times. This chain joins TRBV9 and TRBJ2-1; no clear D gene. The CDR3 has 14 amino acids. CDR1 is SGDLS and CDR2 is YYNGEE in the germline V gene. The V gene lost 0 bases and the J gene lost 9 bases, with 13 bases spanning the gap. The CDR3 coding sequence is TGTGCCAGCAGCGTAGAGGGATTGATGGGTGAGCAGTTCTTC. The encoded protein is CASSVEGLMGEQFF.

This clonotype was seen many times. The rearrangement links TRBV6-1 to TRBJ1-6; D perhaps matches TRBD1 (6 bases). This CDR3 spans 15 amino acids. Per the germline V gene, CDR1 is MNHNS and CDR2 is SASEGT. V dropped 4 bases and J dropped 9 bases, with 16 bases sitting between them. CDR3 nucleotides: TGTGCCAGCAGTGTCGAACAGGGCCGGAGTTCACCCCTCCACTTT. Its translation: CASSVEQGRSSPLHF.

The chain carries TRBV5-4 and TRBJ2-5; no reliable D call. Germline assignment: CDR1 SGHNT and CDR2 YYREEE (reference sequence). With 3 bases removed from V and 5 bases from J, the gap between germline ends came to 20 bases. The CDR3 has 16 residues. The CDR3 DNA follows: TGTGCCAGCAGCTCCTCCACAAATACCCCCTGGGAGACCCAGTACTTC. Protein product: CASSSSTNTPWETQYF.